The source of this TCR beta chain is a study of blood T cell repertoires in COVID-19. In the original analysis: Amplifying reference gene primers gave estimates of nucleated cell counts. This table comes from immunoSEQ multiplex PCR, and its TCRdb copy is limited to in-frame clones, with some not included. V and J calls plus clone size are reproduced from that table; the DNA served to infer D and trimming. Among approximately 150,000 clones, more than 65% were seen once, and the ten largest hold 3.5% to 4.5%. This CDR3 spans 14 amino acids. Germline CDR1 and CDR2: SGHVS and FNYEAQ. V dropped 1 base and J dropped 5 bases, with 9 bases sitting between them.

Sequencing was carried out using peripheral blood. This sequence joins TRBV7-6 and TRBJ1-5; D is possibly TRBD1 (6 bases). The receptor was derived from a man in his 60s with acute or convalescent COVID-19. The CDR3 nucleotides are TGTGCCAGCAGCTTAGGGACAGCGCATCAGCCCCAGCATTTT. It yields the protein CASSLGTAHQPQHF.